The clone carrying this T cell receptor beta chain appeared a few times. What it binds is unknown. These data are taken from a study of tumor-infiltrating lymphocytes in primary liver carcinoma. Whole-study context: Sample yields, roughly 3.65 to 7.13 million productive TCRbeta reads, were similar across the tissue types.

Total RNA (approximately 0.5 ug) served as template for TCR beta cDNA synthesis primed by a constant-region primer. Investigators got TCR beta libraries out of three nested multiplex PCR rounds, done with slightly modified ARM-PCR. Both of the initial two PCR rounds ran for nine to ten cycles and employed TRBV1-TRBV30 forward primers alongside a C-beta reverse primer. Each CDR3 protein gets one entry after TCRdb re-called the multiplex PCR reads with MiXCR. The table lists hundreds of thousands of distinct CDR3 sequences, roughly 60% of them singletons. Blood RNA was derived from unsorted whole blood, and germline DNA was extracted too. Sampling before surgery obtained about 4 milliliters of peripheral blood. The study, taken as a whole, reports: Bulk, unsorted sampling meant CD4+ and CD8+ repertoires went uncompared.

Trimming shortened V by 6 bases and J by 3 bases, and 16 bases separated the two germline ends. This CDR3 spans 15 amino acids. Germline V gene sequence: CDR1 MNHNS, CDR2 SASEGT. The origin of this receptor is a woman in her twenties or thirties with primary liver carcinoma and hepatitis B virus infection. Sequences were obtained from peripheral blood. The chain has TRBV6-1 and TRBJ2-3; D unresolved. Here the CDR3 DNA reads TGTGCCAGCAGGATAACCGAATTCGGGACAGATACGCAGTATTTT. Residues: CASRITEFGTDTQYF.